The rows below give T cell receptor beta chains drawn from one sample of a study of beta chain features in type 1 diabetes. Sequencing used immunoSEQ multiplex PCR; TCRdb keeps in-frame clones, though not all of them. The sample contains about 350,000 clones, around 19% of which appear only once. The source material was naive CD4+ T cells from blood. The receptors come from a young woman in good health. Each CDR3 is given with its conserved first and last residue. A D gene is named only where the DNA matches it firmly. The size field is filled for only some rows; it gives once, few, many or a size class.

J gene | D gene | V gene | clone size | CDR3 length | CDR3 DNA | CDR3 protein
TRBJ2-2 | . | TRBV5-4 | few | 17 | TGTGCCAGCAGCTCCCCCACTCAGGGTCTGAACACCGGGGAGCTGTTTTTT | CASSSPTQGLNTGELFF
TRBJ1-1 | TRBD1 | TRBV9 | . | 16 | TGTGCCAGCAGCGGATCGGGACAGATTATGAACACTGAAGCTTTCTTT | CASSGSGQIMNTEAFF
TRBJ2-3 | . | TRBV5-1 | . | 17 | TGCGCCAGCAGCTTGTCGCTAGCGCAGTCTAGCACAGATACGCAGTATTTT | CASSLSLAQSSTDTQYF
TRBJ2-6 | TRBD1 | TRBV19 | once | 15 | TGTGCCAGTAGGGTACAGGGGGCTGGGGCCAACGTCCTGACTTTC | CASRVQGAGANVLTF
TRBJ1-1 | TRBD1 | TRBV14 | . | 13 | TGTGCCAGCACCAGACAGGGACGGAGGGAAGCTTTCTTT | CASTRQGRREAFF
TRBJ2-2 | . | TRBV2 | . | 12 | TGTGCCGGAGGACTGAACACCGGGGAGCTGTTTTTT | CAGGLNTGELFF
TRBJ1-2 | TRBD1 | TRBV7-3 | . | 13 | TGTGCCAGCAGCAACGGACAGGGGTATGGCTACACCTTC | CASSNGQGYGYTF
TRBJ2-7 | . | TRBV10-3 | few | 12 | TGTGCCATCAGAGCTAGTATCCACGAGCAGTACTTC | CAIRASIHEQYF
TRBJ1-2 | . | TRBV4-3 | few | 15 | TGCGCCAGCAGCCAAGGAGTGGGCAACGACTATGGCTACACCTTC | CASSQGVGNDYGYTF
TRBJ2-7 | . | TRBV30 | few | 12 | TGTGCGTCAGGTCCGAGCGGTAACGAGCAGTACTTC | CASGPSGNEQYF
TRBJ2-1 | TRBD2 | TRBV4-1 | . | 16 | TGCGCCAGCAGGGGGACTAGCGGGGGGACCTACAATGAGCAGTTCTTC | CASRGTSGGTYNEQFF
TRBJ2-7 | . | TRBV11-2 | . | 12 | TGTGCCAGCAGCTTAGATCGGTACGAGCAGTACTTC | CASSLDRYEQYF
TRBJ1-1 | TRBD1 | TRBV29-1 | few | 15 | TGCAGCGTTGAAGGAAAGGCAGGGGGCAGGACTGAAGCTTTCTTT | CSVEGKAGGRTEAFF
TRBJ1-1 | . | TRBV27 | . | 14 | TGTGCCACCCCCCGGGTGGTGGGGGGCACTGAAGCTTTCTTT | CATPRVVGGTEAFF
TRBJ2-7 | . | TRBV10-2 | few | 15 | TGCGCCAGCAGTGAGTCGATGTGGCGAGGAGGCGAGCAGTACTTC | CASSESMWRGGEQYF
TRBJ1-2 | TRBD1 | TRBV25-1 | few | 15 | TGTGCCAGCAGTGACGGTCAGGGGGCGGGCTATGGCTACACCTTC | CASSDGQGAGYGYTF
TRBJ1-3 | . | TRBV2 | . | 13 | TGTGCCAGCAGAACCACAGGGTTAGACACCATATATTTT | CASRTTGLDTIYF
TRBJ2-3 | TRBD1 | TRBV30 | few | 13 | TGTGCCTGGTTGACAGGGGGCACAGATACGCAGTATTTT | CAWLTGGTDTQYF
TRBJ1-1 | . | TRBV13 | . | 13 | TGTGCCAGCAGCCAAACAGGGAACACTGAAGCTTTCTTT | CASSQTGNTEAFF
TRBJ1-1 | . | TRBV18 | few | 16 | TGTGCCAGCTCACCTCCGGGAGGACACGGCGGGACTGAAGCTTTCTTT | CASSPPGGHGGTEAFF
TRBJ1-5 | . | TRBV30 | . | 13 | TGTGCCTGGAGTGCTGACAGTAGTCAGCCCCAGCATTTT | CAWSADSSQPQHF
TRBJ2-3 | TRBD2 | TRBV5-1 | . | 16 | TGCGCCAGCAGCTCGGGAGGGAGCGGGGGAGCAGATACGCAGTATTTT | CASSSGGSGGADTQYF
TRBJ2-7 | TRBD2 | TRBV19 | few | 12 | TGTGCCAGTAGTCTCCGGGGGGACGAGCAGTACTTC | CASSLRGDEQYF
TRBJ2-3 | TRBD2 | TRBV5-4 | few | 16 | TGTGCCAGCAGCAGAAACCTAGCGGGATCAGCAGATACGCAGTATTTT | CASSRNLAGSADTQYF
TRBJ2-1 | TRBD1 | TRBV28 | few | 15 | TGTGCCAGCGGCGGAACGGGACAGGGGGCCTATGAGCAGTTCTTC | CASGGTGQGAYEQFF
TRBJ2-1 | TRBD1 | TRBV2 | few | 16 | TGTGCCAGCAGGGACACCCACAGGGGGGTAAGGAATGAGCAGTTCTTC | CASRDTHRGVRNEQFF
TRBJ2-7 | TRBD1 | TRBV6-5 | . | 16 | TGTGCCAGCAGTTACTCGGCCGGGACAGGGTCTTACGAGCAGTACTTC | CASSYSAGTGSYEQYF
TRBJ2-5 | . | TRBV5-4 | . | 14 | TGTGCCAGCAGCTTGGGTATGGGGGGAGAGACCCAGTACTTC | CASSLGMGGETQYF
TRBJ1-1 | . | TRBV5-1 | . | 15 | TGCGCCAGCAGCTTGGGGGGACAAAAGAACACTGAAGCTTTCTTT | CASSLGGQKNTEAFF
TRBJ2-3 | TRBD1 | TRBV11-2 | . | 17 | TGTGCCAGCAGCCTCAAGACAGGGGCAAGAAGCACAGATACGCAGTATTTT | CASSLKTGARSTDTQYF
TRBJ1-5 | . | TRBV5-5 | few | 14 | TGTGCCAGCAGCTTGGACTCCTTCGGTCAGCCCCAGCATTTT | CASSLDSFGQPQHF
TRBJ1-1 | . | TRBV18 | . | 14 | TGTGCCAGCTCACAGATACAGGCGAACACTGAAGCTTTCTTT | CASSQIQANTEAFF
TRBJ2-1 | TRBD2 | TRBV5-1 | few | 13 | TGCGCCAGCAGCCCTGGGACTAGCGATGAGCAGTTCTTC | CASSPGTSDEQFF
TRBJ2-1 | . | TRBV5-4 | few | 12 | TGTGCCAGCAGCTTGGATCGAGGAAAGCAGTTCTTC | CASSLDRGKQFF
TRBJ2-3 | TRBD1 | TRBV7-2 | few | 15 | TGTGCCAGCAGCCCCCGGGACAGGGAGAGAGATACGCAGTATTTT | CASSPRDRERDTQYF